A single sample is the source of the 19 T cell receptor beta chains below, sequenced in a study of human thymus T cells. The thymus was resected at corrective cardiac surgery. Sequencing used immunoSEQ multiplex PCR; TCRdb keeps in-frame clones, though not all of them. This table has about 78,000 clones, just over 95% appearing once. Sequenced sample: thymus tissue. These receptors were obtained from a boy under three years old with a congenital heart defect but otherwise immunologically healthy.

The chain combines TRBV30 with TRBJ1-1; D might be TRBD1 (6 bases). Germline V lookup: CDR1 GTSNPN, CDR2 SVGIG (reference sequence). The CDR3 contains 14 residues. V was pared by 6 bases and J by 3 bases, with 17 bases between. CDR3 coding DNA: TGTGCCTGTGGCCCGGACAGAATTTACACTGAAGCTTTCTTT. It is translated as CACGPDRIYTEAFF.

DNA for the CDR3: TGTGCCAGCTCACCGTCCCTTGTGGAGACCCAGTACTTC. Translating gives CASSPSLVETQYF. The chain carries TRBV18 and TRBJ2-5, with no clear D. The CDR3 spans 13 residues. With 3 bases removed from V and 5 bases from J, the gap between germline ends came to 10 bases. The germline V gene encodes CDR1 KGHSH and CDR2 LQKENI.

The V and J genes are TRBV7-2 and TRBJ2-1; D might be TRBD1 or TRBD2, each matching 5 bases. Germline values: CDR1 SGHTA, CDR2 FQGNSA. The V gene lost 1 base and the J gene lost 2 bases, with 15 bases spanning the gap. This CDR3 has 17 amino acids. The CDR3 nucleotides are TGTGCCAGCAGCTTAGGGGGTCGGGACGGACCCTACAATGAGCAGTTCTTC. Translation: CASSLGGRDGPYNEQFF. Looking up the rest from reference TRBV7-2 and TRBJ2-1 gives the full variable domain: GAGVSQSPSNKVTEKGKDVELRCDPISGHTALYWYRQSLGQGLEFLIYFQGNSAPDKSGLPSDRFSAERTGGSVSTLTIQRTQQEDSAVYLCASSLGGRDGPYNEQFFGPGTRLTVL.

The gene calls are TRBV30 and TRBJ2-3, with D unclear. The V gene lost 5 bases and the J gene lost 2 bases, with 8 bases spanning the gap. CDR1 GTSNPN and CDR2 SVGIG come from the germline V gene (reference sequence). The CDR3 covers 12 residues. CDR3 nucleotide sequence: TGTGCCTGGCTTAGGTTCACAGATACGCAGTATTTT. Translation: CAWLRFTDTQYF.

The chain couples TRBV27 to TRBJ2-1; D is ambiguous. This CDR3 comprises 11 residues. Germline-derived CDR1 and CDR2 are MNHEY and SMNVEV (reference sequence). V was shortened by 5 bases and J by 9 bases, with 8 bases between the two germline ends. DNA for the CDR3: TGTGCCAGCAGTAGTCGATCTGAGCAGTTCTTC. Protein: CASSSRSEQFF.

This sequence joins TRBV7-2 and TRBJ2-7; 7 bases align to TRBD2. Per the germline V gene, CDR1 is SGHTA and CDR2 is FQGNSA. CDR3 length: 20 amino acids. Unmatched junction bases numbered 17, after V lost 0 bases and J lost 0 bases. In DNA, the CDR3 is TGTGCCAGCAGCTTAGCCCCGGGGGTCTCCAGACTAGCCATCTCCTACGAGCAGTACTTC. Its protein is CASSLAPGVSRLAISYEQYF.

The V and J genes are TRBV6-5 and TRBJ1-5, with D maybe TRBD1 (6 bases). Per the germline V gene, CDR1 is MNHEY and CDR2 is SVGAGI. Trimming cost V 0 bases and J 7 bases, with 10 bases left between them. This CDR3 region has 14 residues. CDR3 sequence: CASSYSRGRQPQHF. CDR3 DNA sequence: TGTGCCAGCAGTTACTCTAGGGGGAGGCAGCCCCAGCATTTT.

The chain links TRBV5-1 to TRBJ1-2; 11 bases line up with TRBD1. The trim removed 4 bases at V and 1 base at J, leaving 9 bases unmatched. CDR1 and CDR2 from the germline V gene are SGHRS and YFSETQ. CDR3 length: 17 residues. The CDR3: CASSPRDRGTLNYGYTF. The CDR3 DNA sequence: TGCGCCAGCAGCCCCCGGGACAGGGGGACCCTTAACTATGGCTACACCTTC.

V is TRBV27 and J is TRBJ2-2; 7 nucleotides match TRBD1. V gave up 7 bases and J gave up 1 base; unmatched junction bases: 6. This CDR3 has 15 amino acids. Germline V gene sequence: CDR1 MNHEY, CDR2 SMNVEV (reference sequence). Here the CDR3 reads CASTPGQRNTGELFF. In nucleotides, the CDR3 is TGTGCCAGCACGCCGGGACAGAGGAACACCGGGGAGCTGTTTTTT.

The V gene is TRBV4-1, the J gene TRBJ1-2, with unresolved D. Germline-derived CDR1 and CDR2 are MGHRA and YSYEKL. Trimming shortened V by 0 bases and J by 2 bases, and 10 bases separated the two germline ends. The CDR3 is made up of 15 amino acids. The CDR3, as DNA: TGCGCCAGCAGCCAAGATGGGTTGCTGAACTATGGCTACACCTTC. Its protein is CASSQDGLLNYGYTF.

CDR3 amino acids: CASSPPRLAGVYEQYF. The CDR3 coding sequence is TGTGCCAGCAGTCCGCCGCGGCTAGCGGGAGTCTACGAGCAGTACTTC. The chain is built from TRBV28 and TRBJ2-7, with 10 nucleotides matching TRBD2. The CDR3 spans 16 residues. Per the germline V gene, CDR1 is MDHEN and CDR2 is SYDVKM. With 5 bases clipped from V and 3 bases from J, the junction kept 10 bases outside the gene matches.

The rearrangement links TRBV28 to TRBJ2-1; the match to TRBD2 covers 11 bases. Trimming removed 6 bases from V and 11 bases from J; junction bases left unmatched: 27. The CDR3 sequence is 20 residues long. Per the germline V gene, CDR1 is MDHEN and CDR2 is SYDVKM. The CDR3 region is CASSPLRTARLAGRAGKQFF. Written as DNA, the CDR3 is TGTGCCAGCAGCCCCCTTAGGACAGCACGACTAGCGGGGCGGGCCGGTAAGCAGTTCTTC.

The genes are TRBV7-2 and TRBJ2-2; 10 nucleotides align to TRBD2. The germline V gene encodes CDR1 SGHTA and CDR2 FQGNSA. V was pared by 0 bases and J by 4 bases, with 11 bases of the junction left unmatched. This CDR3 spans 19 amino acids. CDR3 amino acids: CASSLAPAGGRTSTGELFF. For the CDR3, the DNA is TGTGCCAGCAGCTTAGCGCCAGCGGGGGGGCGGACGAGCACCGGGGAGCTGTTTTTT.

The CDR3: CASSPNRERDEQFF. Written as DNA, the CDR3 is TGCGCCAGCAGCCCCAACAGGGAACGGGATGAGCAGTTCTTC. The J gene is TRBJ2-1, the V gene TRBV4-1; D is possibly TRBD1 (6 bases). CDR3 length: 14 residues. The germline CDR1 and CDR2 sequences are MGHRA and YSYEKL. V lost 4 bases and J 8 bases, leaving 15 bases between the germline ends.

This chain uses TRBV5-6 with TRBJ1-2, with D possibly matching TRBD1 (5 bases). Germline loops: CDR1 SGHDT, CDR2 YYEEEE. This CDR3 is 14 amino acids long. Trimming pared 3 bases from V and 3 bases from J, leaving 12 bases between. CDR3 sequence: CASSSRTLHYGYTF. CDR3 bases: TGTGCCAGCAGCTCGAGGACACTTCACTATGGCTACACCTTC. The full variable domain, its missing parts supplied by reference TRBV5-6 and TRBJ1-2, is DAGVTQSPTHLIKTRGQQVTLRCSPKSGHDTVSWYQQALGQGPQFIFQYYEEEERQRGNFPDRFSGHQFPNYSSELNVNALLLGDSALYLCASSSRTLHYGYTFGSGTRLTVV.

The chain employs TRBV7-9 and TRBJ1-1; D may be TRBD1 (5 bases). The germline CDR1 and CDR2 sequences are SEHNR and FQNEAQ (reference sequence). The length of the CDR3 is 14 residues. V was cut by 7 bases and J by 0 bases, with 12 bases left in between. CDR3 nucleotide sequence: TGTGCCAGCACCACAAGGGGAGTGAACACTGAAGCTTTCTTT. Translation gives CASTTRGVNTEAFF.

V gene TRBV7-8 combines with J gene TRBJ1-4; 8 bases fit TRBD1. CDR1 is SGHVS and CDR2 is FQNEAQ in the germline V gene. The trim removed 3 bases at V and 8 bases at J, leaving 5 bases unmatched. This CDR3 is 14 amino acids long. The CDR3 DNA is TGTGCCAGCAGCTTTTGGACAGGGCAGGAAAAACTGTTTTTT. It translates to CASSFWTGQEKLFF.

The CDR3 reads CASSQDLLAKTVHTQYF. Written as DNA, the CDR3 is TGCGCCAGCAGCCAAGATCTACTAGCTAAAACCGTACATACGCAGTATTTT. V is TRBV4-1 and J is TRBJ2-3, with TRBD2 as a possible D gene (6 bases). V was clipped by 0 bases and J by 7 bases, with 20 bases between them. From germline, CDR1 is MGHRA and CDR2 YSYEKL. The CDR3 contains 17 residues.

This clone showed up just a few times. The junction shows a germline mismatch at one end, possibly a read error. The gene calls are TRBV28 and TRBJ1-3; 8 positions match TRBD1. This CDR3 is 12 amino acids long. The germline V gene has CDR1 MDHEN and CDR2 SYDVKM. The CDR3 spells CASSLPPGQADF. Here the CDR3 DNA reads TGTGCCAGCAGTTTACCGCCGGGACAGGCCGATTTT.